Listed below are T cell receptor beta chains from one sample, sequenced in a study of T cells in Graves' hyperthyroidism and ophthalmopathy. TCRdb re-called the multiplex PCR reads through MiXCR, storing one row per CDR3 protein. Here the sample spans 300,000 to 400,000 distinct CDR3 sequences, about 13% being singletons. The source material was blood. These receptors were taken from a woman aged 18-29 years with Graves' hyperthyroidism. Both conserved end residues are trimmed from each CDR3. Fields, in order: clone size, V gene, CDR3 length, CDR3 protein. Expanded clones are given a class, and other clones once, few, many or no size at all.

NA	TRBV19	11	ASRPLGDSPLH
NA	TRBV6-1	12	ASSNAGGAEEQY
few	TRBV9	13	ASSVEAGANYGYT
many	TRBV5-6	10	ASSSPGTGKF
many	TRBV6-1	10	ASRGTDTEAF
NA	TRBV5-5	12	ASSSSREATEAF
NA	TRBV20-1	13	SARKSAQGTYEQY
many	TRBV3-2	15	ASSQVGLKGQQETQY
many	TRBV12-3/TRBV12-4	11	ASSIQENTEAF
many	TRBV6-5	12	ASSYSRRNTEAF
many	TRBV7-9	11	ASSRGGEDTQY
many	TRBV28	11	ATAGGHTDTQY
few	TRBV28	14	ASSPTFGAGTYGYT
many	TRBV5-5	11	ASSLIDTGELF
NA	TRBV7-3	14	ASSSPSGFGTDTQY
many	TRBV7-3	13	ASSKGGTGANVLT
many	TRBV7-2	13	ASSRTGVGWTEAF
NA	TRBV20-1	12	SAREPVVGNIQY
many	TRBV7-6	14	ASSPYRQGVADTQY
NA	TRBV4-1	14	ASSHPQRGGGYEQY
many	TRBV11-2	15	ASSLGRTGGSGNTIY
many	TRBV28	13	ASRRGGQGGETQY
many	TRBV4-3	11	ASSQGRLYGYT
NA	TRBV7-9	12	ASSPRDYVNGQF